This T cell receptor (beta chain) is drawn from a study of cytomegalovirus exposure and HLA in healthy donors. This clone was found once. The PCR had 60 Vbeta and 13 Jbeta primers. Generated by immunoSEQ multiplex PCR, the TCRdb table keeps only in-frame clones and is missing some. The data hold some 150,000 clones, with roughly 80% observed a single time. The CDR3 consists of 13 residues. V lost 10 bases to trimming and J lost 3 bases, with 16 bases between them. The V gene's germline CDR1 is ENHRY and CDR2 SYGVKD. The sample taken for sequencing was PBMCs. This TCR was recovered from a young woman in good health and CMV-seronegative. The rearrangement links TRBV10-3 to TRBJ2-7, with D possibly matching TRBD1 (6 bases). DNA of the CDR3: TGTGCCACCGAGGGGGACGGAAGCTACGAGCAGTACTTC. Translation: CATEGDGSYEQYF.